This T cell receptor (beta chain) is from a study of cytomegalovirus exposure and HLA in healthy donors. Study overall: The 666 first-cohort repertoires shared a platform with the roughly 110 validation repertoires, as reported in a later analysis. Study-level results: In vitro experiments confirmed that three CMV-associated chains were specific for CMV antigens. The investigators catalogued some 150 TCR beta chains as cytomegalovirus-associated.

This CDR3 contains 15 residues. J was trimmed by 2 bases and V by 1 base; bases with no gene match: 5. Germline CDR1 is SGHAT and CDR2 is FQNNGV. Of note for this clone: What it binds is unknown.

Some clones are missing from TCRdb's copy, which holds only in-frame ones; the method was immunoSEQ multiplex PCR. The repertoire holds some 100,000 clones, with roughly 83% as singletons. The chain joins TRBV11-2 to TRBJ2-7; 7 nucleotides line up with TRBD2. The TCR sequence derives from a man younger than 35 in good health and CMV-seronegative. Sequenced input: PBMCs. This CDR3 reads CASSLAGGVAYEQYF. In nucleotides, the CDR3 is TGTGCCAGCAGCTTAGCGGGGGGTGTCGCCTACGAGCAGTACTTC.